A single sample gave rise to the 23 T cell receptor beta chains below, sequenced in a study of CXCR3-negative and CXCR3-positive naive CD8 T cells. Broader study findings: CXCR3-expressing naive cells carried TRB CDR3s more hydrophobic than those of CXCR3-negative naive cells.

TRB cDNA was prepared as libraries by UMI-labeled 5' RACE. TCRdb re-called the 5' RACE reads and catalogs CDR3 proteins one per entry, DNA excluded. This repertoire comprises tens of thousands of distinct CDR3 sequences; its ten largest clones make up less than 0.6%. These TCRs are of unknown antigen specificity. Sequenced: naive CXCR3+ CD8+ T cells from blood. Specified subset: CD45RO-CCR7+CD27+CD95- naive CD8+ T cells expressing CXCR3 (TNR3+). The receptors were gathered from a human donor in good health. Some clones in this sample may be carry-over from other donors' samples.

The rearrangement uses TRBV30 and TRBJ1-1. The V gene's germline CDR1 is GTSNPN and CDR2 SVGIG (reference sequence). The CDR3 length is 13 residues. The CDR3: CAWSVRGNTEAFF.

V and J are TRBV7-3 and TRBJ2-1. CDR1 SGHTA and CDR2 FQGTGA come from the germline V gene. The CDR3 runs to 12 residues. CDR3 amino acids: CASSLTADEQFF.

This rearrangement joins TRBV19 to TRBJ1-1. Germline CDR1 and CDR2: LNHDA and SQIVND (reference sequence). CDR3 length: 13 amino acids. The CDR3 is CASSIRVYTEAFF.

The V and J genes are TRBV7-7 and TRBJ2-1; lacking DNA, the TRBD2 call made by TCRdb goes unchecked. This CDR3 spans 14 amino acids. In germline, CDR1 is SSHAT, CDR2 FNYEAQ (reference sequence). The CDR3 is CASSPSSGRSEQFF.

The chain has TRBV7-9 and TRBJ1-2; TCRdb calls TRBD1, which cannot be checked without DNA. The CDR3 totals 17 residues. The germline gives CDR1 SEHNR, CDR2 FQNEAQ (reference sequence). The CDR3 protein is CASSSTIDRGRSYGYTF.

This rearrangement joins TRBV12-3 or TRBV12-4 to TRBJ1-5; the D call from TCRdb, TRBD1, cannot be confirmed without DNA. The CDR3 totals 15 residues. This chain's CDR3 is CASTTTGYSNQPQHF.

The genes are TRBV12-3 or TRBV12-4 and TRBJ2-3; TCRdb outputs TRBD1, but without DNA this stays unchecked. This CDR3 spans 16 amino acids. The CDR3 loop is CASSLTDREFTDTQYF.

CDR3 amino acids: CASSRGLAATVYEQYF. The gene calls are TRBV7-9 and TRBJ2-7; TCRdb calls TRBD2, which cannot be checked without DNA. The CDR3 covers 16 residues. Germline CDR1 reads SEHNR; CDR2 reads FQNEAQ (reference sequence). Full variable domain (rest looked up from reference TRBV7-9 and TRBJ2-7): DTGVSQNPRHKITKRGQNVTFRCDPISEHNRLYWYRQTLGQGPEFLTYFQNEAQLEKSRLLSDRFSAERPKGSFSTLEIQRTEQGDSAMYLCASSRGLAATVYEQYFGPGTRLTVT.

The chain links TRBV28 to TRBJ1-3; TCRdb indicates TRBD1, and absent DNA this call remains unverified. The CDR3 runs to 14 residues. Germline CDR1 is MDHEN and CDR2 is SYDVKM. This CDR3 reads CASSWGGSGNTIYF.

The chain combines TRBV7-6 with TRBJ2-1; checking the TCRdb D call of TRBD1 is not possible without DNA. From germline, CDR1 is SGHVS and CDR2 FNYEAQ. The CDR3 contains 16 residues. The CDR3 sequence is CASSLSPQVKGDEQFF.

The gene calls are TRBV5-1 and TRBJ1-1. This CDR3 has 14 residues. The V gene's germline CDR1 is SGHRS and CDR2 YFSETQ. CDR3 amino acids: CASRTAGMNTEAFF.

The chain is built from TRBV28 and TRBJ2-2. The CDR3 loop spans 14 amino acids. CDR1 and CDR2 (germline): MDHEN, SYDVKM. The CDR3 loop reads CASSFVETTGELFF.

This sequence joins TRBV5-1 and TRBJ2-1; TCRdb selects TRBD1, and the lack of DNA leaves this call unchecked. Per germline, CDR1 SGHRS and CDR2 YFSETQ. CDR3 length: 14 amino acids. The CDR3 here is CASSLEGGHNEQFF. Full variable domain (rest looked up from reference TRBV5-1 and TRBJ2-1): KAGVTQTPRYLIKTRGQQVTLSCSPISGHRSVSWYQQTPGQGLQFLFEYFSETQRNKGNFPGRFSGRQFSNSRSEMNVSTLELGDSALYLCASSLEGGHNEQFFGPGTRLTVL.

The CDR3 loop is CSLRAGLQETQYF. The rearrangement joins TRBV29-1 to TRBJ2-5; the TCRdb D gene call, TRBD2, has no DNA to confirm it. Germline values: CDR1 SQVTM, CDR2 ANQGSEA. The CDR3 has 13 amino acids. The full variable domain, with the rest looked up from reference TRBV29-1 and TRBJ2-5, is SAVISQKPSRDICQRGTSLTIQCQVDSQVTMMFWYRQQPGQSLTLIATANQGSEATYESGFVIDKFPISRPNLTFSTLTVSNMSPEDSSIYLCSLRAGLQETQYFGPGTRLLVL.

V gene TRBV6-1 combines with J gene TRBJ1-2; as DNA is missing, the TRBD1 call by TCRdb cannot be tested. Germline CDR1 reads MNHNS; CDR2 reads SASEGT. The CDR3 spans 14 residues. CDR3 sequence: CASSEGRQGGGYTF.

J is TRBJ2-7 and V is TRBV28; TCRdb's D call, TRBD1, is unchecked because there is no DNA. The CDR3 contains 14 residues. The germline CDR1 and CDR2 sequences are MDHEN and SYDVKM. This CDR3 is CASSLRLGSYEQYF.

The CDR3 sequence: CSARVGQGYNEQFF. The chain employs TRBV20-1 and TRBJ2-1; TCRdb indicates TRBD1, and absent DNA this call remains unverified. The CDR3 runs to 14 residues. The V gene's germline CDR1 is DFQATT and CDR2 SNEGSKA (reference sequence).

V and J are TRBV27 and TRBJ2-7; the D call from TCRdb, TRBD1, cannot be confirmed without DNA. This CDR3 has 14 amino acids. Germline V gives CDR1 MNHEY, CDR2 SMNVEV (reference sequence). The CDR3 reads CAIAPGTGGYEQYF.

This rearrangement joins TRBV7-9 to TRBJ2-7. CDR3 length: 14 amino acids. CDR1 and CDR2 from the germline V gene are SEHNR and FQNEAQ (reference sequence). CDR3 sequence reads: CASSPTDVSSEQYF.

The chain's CDR3 is CSVPTSRTDTQYF. The V call is TRBV29-1, the J call TRBJ2-3. There are 13 residues in the CDR3. CDR1 and CDR2 (germline): SQVTM, ANQGSEA.

V usage is TRBV2 and J usage is TRBJ2-3; lacking DNA, the TRBD1 call made by TCRdb goes unchecked. Germline V CDR1 and CDR2: SNHLY, FYNNEI. The CDR3 runs 15 residues. CDR3 region: CASTEVFPGGDTQYF.

The V and J genes are TRBV12-3 or TRBV12-4 and TRBJ1-2. The CDR3 totals 12 residues. CDR3 amino acids: CASGVGNYGYTF.

The chain employs TRBV21-1 and TRBJ1-4. TRBV21-1 is given as a pseudogene. The CDR3 extends over 14 amino acids. CDR3 sequence reads: CASSPRFFNEKLFF.